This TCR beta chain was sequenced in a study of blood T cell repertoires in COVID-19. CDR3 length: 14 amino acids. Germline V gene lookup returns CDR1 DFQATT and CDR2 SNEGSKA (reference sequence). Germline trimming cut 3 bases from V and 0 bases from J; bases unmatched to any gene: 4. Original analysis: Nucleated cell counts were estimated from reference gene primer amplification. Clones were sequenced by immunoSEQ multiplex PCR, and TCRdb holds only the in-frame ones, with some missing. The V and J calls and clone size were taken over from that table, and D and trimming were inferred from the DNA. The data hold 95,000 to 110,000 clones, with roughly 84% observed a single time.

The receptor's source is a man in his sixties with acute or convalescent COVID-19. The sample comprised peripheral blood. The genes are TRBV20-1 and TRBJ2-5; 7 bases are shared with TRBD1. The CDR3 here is CSASQGVYQETQYF. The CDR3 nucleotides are TGCAGTGCTAGTCAGGGGGTATACCAAGAGACCCAGTACTTC.